What follows are 18 T cell receptor beta chains derived from one specimen sequenced in a study of T cell responses to AZD1222 COVID-19 vaccine. The assay was immunoSEQ multiplex PCR, and TCRdb's table has in-frame clones only and misses some. Of just under 150,000 clones listed, around 84% were seen once; the top ten hold about 5.4%. The starting material was peripheral blood, obtained 28 days after the second AZD1222 dose. These receptors originate from an adult who received the AZD1222 COVID-19 vaccine.

The chain uses TRBV7-9 and TRBJ2-2, with 8 bases that match TRBD1. Germline loops: CDR1 SEHNR, CDR2 FQNEAQ (reference sequence). The CDR3 consists of 15 residues. With 2 bases clipped from V and 5 bases from J, the junction kept 4 bases outside the gene matches. This CDR3 reads CASSLTGGPTGELFF. CDR3 DNA sequence: TGTGCCAGCAGCTTAACAGGGGGACCGACCGGGGAGCTGTTTTTT.

The chain links TRBV6-1 to TRBJ2-5, with 10 bases fitting TRBD1. This CDR3 is built from 15 residues. The germline gives CDR1 MNHNS, CDR2 SASEGT. Trimming removed 3 bases from V and 2 bases from J; junction bases left unmatched: 3. CDR3 DNA sequence: TGTGCCAGCAGTGACCGGGACAGGGGACAAGAGACCCAGTACTTC. This encodes CASSDRDRGQETQYF.

The chain recombines TRBV7-9 with TRBJ2-3; 8 positions agree with TRBD2. Germline V CDR1 and CDR2: SEHNR, FQNEAQ (reference sequence). The length of the CDR3 is 15 residues. V was clipped by 1 base and J by 7 bases; unmatched bases: 7. CDR3 DNA: TGTGCCAGCAGCTTAGAGCCAGCGGGGGCTCATACGCAGTATTTT. As protein: CASSLEPAGAHTQYF.

J is TRBJ1-2 and V is TRBV19, with D tentatively TRBD1 (5 bases). Per germline, CDR1 LNHDA and CDR2 SQIVND (reference sequence). V lost 4 bases to trimming and J lost 3 bases, with 9 bases between them. This CDR3 comprises 13 residues. DNA of the CDR3: TGTGCCAGTAGTACACAGGACCACTATGGCTACACCTTC. Translated, it gives CASSTQDHYGYTF.

CDR3 in DNA: TGTGCCAGCAGCTTTACAGGGGGCTATGGCTACACCTTC. Its translation: CASSFTGGYGYTF. This chain links TRBV5-4 with TRBJ1-2; 8 positions agree with TRBD1. Losses at the gene ends were 2 bases for V and 4 bases for J; bases not matched to a gene: 1. This CDR3 contains 13 residues. CDR1 is SGHNT, CDR2 YYREEE, per germline (reference sequence).

This clone was observed a handful of times. The V and J genes are TRBV10-1 and TRBJ2-5, with 9 bases identical to TRBD2. CDR1 WNHNN and CDR2 SYGVQD come from the germline V gene (reference sequence). CDR3 size: 16 residues. Trimming took 6 bases from V and 1 from J; bases not matched to a gene: 9. This chain's CDR3 is CASRKRSSGVQETQYF. DNA of the CDR3: TGCGCCAGCAGGAAAAGGTCTAGCGGGGTCCAAGAGACCCAGTACTTC.

The gene calls are TRBV4-2 and TRBJ1-3, with D perhaps matching TRBD1 (5 bases). The V end was cut by 0 bases, the J end by 4 bases, with 16 bases between. This CDR3 is built from 17 residues. Germline V CDR1 and CDR2: LGHNA, YNFKEQ. The DNA for the CDR3 is TGTGCCAGCAGCCAAGACCCAGGGCAGGGTGCGGGAAACACCATATATTTT. This gives the protein CASSQDPGQGAGNTIYF.

CDR3 amino acids: CASSLGTSTNEKLFF. The CDR3 DNA reads TGCGCCAGCAGCTTGGGCACCTCAACTAATGAAAAACTGTTTTTT. The rearrangement links TRBV5-1 to TRBJ1-4; D not certain. In germline, CDR1 is SGHRS, CDR2 YFSETQ. V was trimmed by 0 bases and J by 0 bases, leaving 6 bases between them. This CDR3 is built from 15 residues.

The CDR3 nucleotides are TGTGCCAGCAGCTTAGCCCGACAGACTCTGAACACTGAAGCTTTCTTT. Residues: CASSLARQTLNTEAFF. The chain couples TRBV7-9 to TRBJ1-1, with D tentatively TRBD1 (5 bases). The CDR3 length is 16 residues. Trimming cost V 0 bases and J 0 bases, with 11 bases left between them. Per the germline V gene, CDR1 is SEHNR and CDR2 is FQNEAQ (reference sequence).

V usage is TRBV6-5 and J usage is TRBJ2-1, with D perhaps TRBD2 (6 bases). The V and J ends lost 4 bases and 10 bases respectively, with 8 bases between them. CDR3 length: 11 residues. Germline values: CDR1 MNHEY, CDR2 SVGAGI. In DNA form, the CDR3 reads TGTGCCAGCAGTTTTGGGGGGGAGCAGTTCTTC. This sequence encodes CASSFGGEQFF.

The V call is TRBV7-9, the J call TRBJ1-6; D possibly corresponds to TRBD1 (5 bases). V shed 5 bases and J shed 14 bases, with 13 bases lying between them. CDR1 and CDR2 from the germline V gene are SEHNR and FQNEAQ (reference sequence). The CDR3 spans 12 residues. The CDR3 loop is CASSQGFTALHF. CDR3 DNA: TGTGCCAGCAGCCAGGGATTCACGGCCCTCCACTTT.

This chain uses TRBV9 with TRBJ2-5; D is possibly TRBD1 (6 bases). The CDR3 is 14 residues long. The V gene's germline CDR1 is SGDLS and CDR2 YYNGEE. Trimming removed 5 bases from V and 2 bases from J, with 13 bases in between. The CDR3 DNA follows: TGTGCCAGCAGTCGAGGACAGCCACAAGAGACCCAGTACTTC. Encoded protein: CASSRGQPQETQYF.

This clone has a handful of counts. V gene TRBV3-1 (or the pseudogene TRBV3-2) combines with J gene TRBJ2-7; 10 bases match TRBD2. V gave up 1 base and J gave up 7 bases; unmatched junction bases: 7. Germline V gene lookup returns CDR1 LGHDT and CDR2 YNNKEL (reference sequence). The CDR3 sequence is 15 residues long. CDR3 bases: TGTGCCAGCAGCCAAGGGACTAGCGGAGTGGGGGAGCAGTACTTC. Translated, it gives CASSQGTSGVGEQYF.

The J gene is TRBJ2-1, the V gene TRBV6-1, with 13 bases identical to TRBD2. V shed 4 bases, J shed 0 bases, and the junction held 6 bases outside the gene matches. Germline V gene data show CDR1 as MNHNS and CDR2 as SASEGT. The CDR3 contains 18 residues. The chain's CDR3 is CASSAPLAGGSSYNEQFF. CDR3 DNA: TGTGCCAGCAGTGCCCCACTAGCGGGGGGGTCCTCCTACAATGAGCAGTTCTTC.

The genes are TRBV30 and TRBJ2-3, with D uncertain. The CDR3 length is 14 residues. V shed 3 bases and J shed 2 bases, with 12 bases lying between them. Germline CDR1 GTSNPN, CDR2 SVGIG (reference sequence). The CDR3 DNA is TGTGCCTGGAGGTTGATTCGTAACACAGATACGCAGTATTTT. This codes for CAWRLIRNTDTQYF.

This chain links TRBV5-1 with TRBJ1-2; D might be TRBD1 (5 bases). The CDR3 sequence is 13 residues long. Germline V gene data show CDR1 as SGHRS and CDR2 as YFSETQ. Trimming removed 4 bases at V and 7 bases at J, with 14 bases between. The CDR3 loop reads CASSPTADIGYTF. The CDR3 nucleotides read TGCGCCAGCAGCCCGACAGCGGATATTGGCTACACCTTC.

This clone was counted a single time. J is TRBJ1-6 and V is TRBV18; D is unresolved. Germline V gene data show CDR1 as KGHSH and CDR2 as LQKENI. Trimming took 5 bases from V and 8 from J, leaving 13 bases between them. This CDR3 contains 14 residues. The CDR3 is CASSETTSDSPLHF. Here the CDR3 DNA reads TGTGCCAGCTCAGAGACGACAAGCGATTCACCCCTCCACTTT.

The chain links TRBV9 to TRBJ2-1; the D gene is possibly TRBD2 (6 bases). V lost 0 bases and J lost 5, with 9 bases in between. The CDR3 consists of 14 residues. CDR1 and CDR2 from the germline V gene are SGDLS and YYNGEE. This CDR3 reads CASSVVGGDNEQFF. DNA for the CDR3: TGTGCCAGCAGCGTAGTTGGAGGGGACAATGAGCAGTTCTTC.